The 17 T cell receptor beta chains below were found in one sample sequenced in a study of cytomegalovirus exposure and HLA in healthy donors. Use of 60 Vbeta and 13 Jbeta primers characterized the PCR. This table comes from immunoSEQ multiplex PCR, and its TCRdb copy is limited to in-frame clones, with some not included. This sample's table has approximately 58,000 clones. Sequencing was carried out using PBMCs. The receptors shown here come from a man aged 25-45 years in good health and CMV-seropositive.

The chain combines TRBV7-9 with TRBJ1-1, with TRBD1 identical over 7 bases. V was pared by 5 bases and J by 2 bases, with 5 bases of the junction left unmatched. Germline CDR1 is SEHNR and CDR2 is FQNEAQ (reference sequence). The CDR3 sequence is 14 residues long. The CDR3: CASSVDRANTEAFF. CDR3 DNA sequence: TGTGCCAGCAGCGTCGACAGGGCTAACACTGAAGCTTTCTTT. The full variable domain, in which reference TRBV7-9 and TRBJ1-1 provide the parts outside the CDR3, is DTGVSQNPRHKITKRGQNVTFRCDPISEHNRLYWYRQTLGQGPEFLTYFQNEAQLEKSRLLSDRFSAERPKGSFSTLEIQRTEQGDSAMYLCASSVDRANTEAFFGQGTRLTVV.

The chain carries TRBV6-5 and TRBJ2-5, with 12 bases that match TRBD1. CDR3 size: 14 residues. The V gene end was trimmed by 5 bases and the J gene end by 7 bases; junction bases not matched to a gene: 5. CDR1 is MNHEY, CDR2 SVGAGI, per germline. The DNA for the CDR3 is TGTGCCAGCAGTAGGGACAGGGGGCGCGGGACCCAGTACTTC. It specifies CASSRDRGRGTQYF.

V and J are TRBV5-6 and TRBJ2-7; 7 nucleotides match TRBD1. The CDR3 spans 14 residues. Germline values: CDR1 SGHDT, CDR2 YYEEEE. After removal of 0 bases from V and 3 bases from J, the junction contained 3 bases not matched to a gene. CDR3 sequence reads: CASSLGAGGYEQYF. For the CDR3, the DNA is TGTGCCAGCAGCTTGGGAGCAGGGGGCTACGAGCAGTACTTC. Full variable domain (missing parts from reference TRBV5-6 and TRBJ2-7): DAGVTQSPTHLIKTRGQQVTLRCSPKSGHDTVSWYQQALGQGPQFIFQYYEEEERQRGNFPDRFSGHQFPNYSSELNVNALLLGDSALYLCASSLGAGGYEQYFGPGTRLTVT.

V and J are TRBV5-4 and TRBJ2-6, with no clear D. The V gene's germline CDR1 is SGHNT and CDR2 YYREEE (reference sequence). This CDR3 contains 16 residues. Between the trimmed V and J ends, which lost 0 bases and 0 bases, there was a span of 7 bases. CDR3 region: CASSLGPFSGANVLTF. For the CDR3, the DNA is TGTGCCAGCAGCTTGGGGCCATTCTCTGGGGCCAACGTCCTGACTTTC.

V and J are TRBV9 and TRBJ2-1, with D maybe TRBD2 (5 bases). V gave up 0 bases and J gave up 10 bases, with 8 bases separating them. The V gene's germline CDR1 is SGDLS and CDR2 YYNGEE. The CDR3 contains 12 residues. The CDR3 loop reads CASSVGGGEQFF. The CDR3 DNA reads TGTGCCAGCAGCGTAGGAGGCGGGGAGCAGTTCTTC.

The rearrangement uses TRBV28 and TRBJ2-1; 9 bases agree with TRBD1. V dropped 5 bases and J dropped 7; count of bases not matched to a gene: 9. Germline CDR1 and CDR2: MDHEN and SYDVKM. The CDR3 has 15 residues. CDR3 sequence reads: CASSLGTGLGNEQFF. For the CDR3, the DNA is TGTGCCAGCAGTCTCGGGACAGGGTTAGGGAATGAGCAGTTCTTC. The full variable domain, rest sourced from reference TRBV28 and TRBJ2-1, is DVKVTQSSRYLVKRTGEKVFLECVQDMDHENMFWYRQDPGLGLRLIYFSYDVKMKEKGDIPEGYSVSREKKERFSLILESASTNQTSMYLCASSLGTGLGNEQFFGPGTRLTVL.

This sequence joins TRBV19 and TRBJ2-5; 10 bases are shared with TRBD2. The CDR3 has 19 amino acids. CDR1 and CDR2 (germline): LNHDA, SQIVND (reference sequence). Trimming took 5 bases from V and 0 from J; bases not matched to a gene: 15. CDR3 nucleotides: TGTGCCAGTAGTGACACTAGCGGGACGGAACAGACCCACCAAGAGACCCAGTACTTC. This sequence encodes CASSDTSGTEQTHQETQYF.

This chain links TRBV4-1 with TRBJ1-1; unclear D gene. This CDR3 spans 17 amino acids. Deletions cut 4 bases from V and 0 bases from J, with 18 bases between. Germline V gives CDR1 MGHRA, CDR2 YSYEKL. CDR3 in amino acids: CASSPLGRGSMNTEAFF. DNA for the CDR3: TGCGCCAGCAGCCCCCTAGGGCGGGGAAGCATGAACACTGAAGCTTTCTTT.

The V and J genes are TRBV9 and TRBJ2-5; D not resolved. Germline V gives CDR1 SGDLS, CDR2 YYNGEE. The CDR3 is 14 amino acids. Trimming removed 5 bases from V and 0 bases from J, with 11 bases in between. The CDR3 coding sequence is TGTGCCAGCAGTGATACAGTTAACCAAGAGACCCAGTACTTC. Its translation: CASSDTVNQETQYF.

CDR3 nucleotides: TGTGCCAGCAGCCAAGAGTGGGAGAACTACGAGCAGTACTTC. Encoded protein: CASSQEWENYEQYF. V is TRBV4-2 and J is TRBJ2-7; possibly TRBD2 for D (5 bases). Germline assignment: CDR1 LGHNA and CDR2 YNFKEQ. The V end was cut by 0 bases, the J end by 3 bases, with 9 bases between. The CDR3 is made up of 14 amino acids.

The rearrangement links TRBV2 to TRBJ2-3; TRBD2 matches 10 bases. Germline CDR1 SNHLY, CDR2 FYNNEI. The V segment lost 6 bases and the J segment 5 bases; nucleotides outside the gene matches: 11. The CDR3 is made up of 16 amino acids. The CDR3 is CASSNNLAGAVDTQYF. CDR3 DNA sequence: TGTGCCAGCAGCAACAACCTAGCGGGAGCGGTAGATACGCAGTATTTT.

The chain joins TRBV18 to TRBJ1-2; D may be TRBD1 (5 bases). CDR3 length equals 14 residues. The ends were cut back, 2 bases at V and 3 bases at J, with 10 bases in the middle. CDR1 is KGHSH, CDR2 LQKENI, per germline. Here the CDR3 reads CASSPTRADYGYTF. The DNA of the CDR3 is TGTGCCAGCTCACCAACCAGGGCGGACTATGGCTACACCTTC.

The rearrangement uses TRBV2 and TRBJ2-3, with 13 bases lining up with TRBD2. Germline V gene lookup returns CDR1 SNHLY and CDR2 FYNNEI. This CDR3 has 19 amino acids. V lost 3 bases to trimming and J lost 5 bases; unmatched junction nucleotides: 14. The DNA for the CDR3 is TGTGCCAGCAGTGAGGGCGCGGGACTAGCGGGATCCGCTTTAGATACGCAGTATTTT. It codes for CASSEGAGLAGSALDTQYF. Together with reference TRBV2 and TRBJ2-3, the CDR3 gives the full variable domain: EPEVTQTPSHQVTQMGQEVILRCVPISNHLYFYWYRQILGQKVEFLVSFYNNEISEKSEIFDDQFSVERPDGSNFTLKIRSTKLEDSAMYFCASSEGAGLAGSALDTQYFGPGTRLTVL.

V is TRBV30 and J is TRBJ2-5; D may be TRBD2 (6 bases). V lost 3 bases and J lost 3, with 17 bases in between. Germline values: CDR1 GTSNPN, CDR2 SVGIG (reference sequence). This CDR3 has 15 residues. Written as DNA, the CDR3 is TGTGCCTGGAGGCCCTGGGTGGTAGCGGAAGAGACCCAGTACTTC. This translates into CAWRPWVVAEETQYF.

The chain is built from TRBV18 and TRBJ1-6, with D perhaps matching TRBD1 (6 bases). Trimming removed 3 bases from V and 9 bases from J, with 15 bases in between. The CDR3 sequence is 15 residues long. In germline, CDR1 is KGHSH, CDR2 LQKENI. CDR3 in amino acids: CASSPTAPQGSPLHF. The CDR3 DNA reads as TGTGCCAGCTCACCTACCGCCCCACAGGGTTCACCCCTCCACTTT. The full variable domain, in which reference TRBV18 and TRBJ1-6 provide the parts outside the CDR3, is NAGVMQNPRHLVRRRGQEARLRCSPMKGHSHVYWYRQLPEEGLKFMVYLQKENIIDESGMPKERFSAEFPKEGPSILRIQQVVRGDSAAYFCASSPTAPQGSPLHFGNGTRLTVT.

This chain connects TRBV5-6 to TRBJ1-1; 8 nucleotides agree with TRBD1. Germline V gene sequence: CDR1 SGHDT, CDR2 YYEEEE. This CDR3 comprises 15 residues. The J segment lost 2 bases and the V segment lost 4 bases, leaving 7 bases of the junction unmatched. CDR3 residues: CASSPQGGLNTEAFF. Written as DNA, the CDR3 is TGTGCCAGCAGCCCACAGGGGGGGCTTAACACTGAAGCTTTCTTT.

The CDR3 reads CAWTSGGEIETQYF. DNA for the CDR3: TGTGCCTGGACTAGCGGGGGGGAGATAGAGACCCAGTACTTC. The V call is TRBV30, the J call TRBJ2-5, with TRBD2 matching over 12 bases. J lost 4 bases, V lost 4 bases, and 4 bases had no gene match. The CDR3 loop spans 14 amino acids. Germline CDR1 and CDR2: GTSNPN and SVGIG (reference sequence).